This TCR beta chain was documented in a study of T cell repertoires in cytomegalovirus infection. Across the whole study: CMV infection plus the matching HLA type was flagged by public TCR beta signatures.

A single record per CDR3 protein comes from TCRdb applying MiXCR to the reads. The sample lists approximately 76,000 distinct CDR3 sequences, roughly 3.7% occurring once. This clonotype was picked up many times. CDR1 is MGHRA and CDR2 is YSYEKL in the germline V gene. Trimming took 5 bases from V and 0 from J; bases not matched to a gene: 4. CDR3 length: 14 amino acids. J is TRBJ2-7 and V is TRBV4-1, with 7 bases lining up with TRBD1. The clonotype comes from a human donor in good health (CMV status not recorded). Some clones in this sample may be carry-over from other donors' samples. Input material: PBMCs. CDR3 residues: CASSVRQGSYEQYF. The DNA of the CDR3 is TGCGCCAGCAGCGTAAGACAGGGCTCCTACGAGCAGTACTTC.